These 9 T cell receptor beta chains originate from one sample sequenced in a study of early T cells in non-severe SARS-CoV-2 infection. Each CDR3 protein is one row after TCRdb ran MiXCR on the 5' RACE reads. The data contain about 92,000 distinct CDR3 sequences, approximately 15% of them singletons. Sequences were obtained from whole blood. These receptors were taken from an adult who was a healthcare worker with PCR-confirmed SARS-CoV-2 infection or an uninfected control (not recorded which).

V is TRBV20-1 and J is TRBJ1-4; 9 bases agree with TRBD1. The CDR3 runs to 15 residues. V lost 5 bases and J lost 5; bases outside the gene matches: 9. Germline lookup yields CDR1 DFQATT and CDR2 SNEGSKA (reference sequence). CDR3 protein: CSAQSGQGSNEKLFF. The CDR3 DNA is TGCAGTGCTCAGTCGGGACAGGGTTCAAATGAAAAACTGTTTTTT.

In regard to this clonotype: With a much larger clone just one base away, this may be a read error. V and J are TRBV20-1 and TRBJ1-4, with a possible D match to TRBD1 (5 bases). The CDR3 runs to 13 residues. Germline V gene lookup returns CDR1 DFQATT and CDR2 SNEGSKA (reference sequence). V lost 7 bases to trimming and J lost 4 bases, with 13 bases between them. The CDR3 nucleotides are TGCAGTGTCCCGGGGGGTGATAATGAAAAACTGTTTTTT. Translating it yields CSVPGGDNEKLFF.

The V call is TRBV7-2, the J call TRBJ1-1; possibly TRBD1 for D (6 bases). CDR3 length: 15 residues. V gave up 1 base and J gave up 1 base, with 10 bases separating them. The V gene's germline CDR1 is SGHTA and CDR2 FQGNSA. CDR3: CASSLEDSQNTEAFF. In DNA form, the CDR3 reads TGTGCCAGCAGCTTAGAGGACAGCCAGAACACTGAAGCTTTCTTT.

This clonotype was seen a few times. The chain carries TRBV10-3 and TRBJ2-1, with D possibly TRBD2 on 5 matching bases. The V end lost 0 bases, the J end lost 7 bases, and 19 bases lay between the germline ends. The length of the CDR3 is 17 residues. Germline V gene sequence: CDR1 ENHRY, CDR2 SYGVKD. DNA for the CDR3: TGTGCCATCAGTGAGTCGTTTTTTACATTGAGGGTAAATGAGCAGTTCTTC. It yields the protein CAISESFFTLRVNEQFF.

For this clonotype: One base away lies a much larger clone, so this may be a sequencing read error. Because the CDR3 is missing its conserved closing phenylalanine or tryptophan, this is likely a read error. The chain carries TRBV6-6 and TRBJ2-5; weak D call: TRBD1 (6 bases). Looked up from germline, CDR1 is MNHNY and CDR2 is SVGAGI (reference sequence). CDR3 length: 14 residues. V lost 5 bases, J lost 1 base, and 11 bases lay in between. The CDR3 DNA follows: TGTGCCAGCAGTCCTGGGACATTCCAAGAGACCCAGTACTAC. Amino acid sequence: CASSPGTFQETQYY.

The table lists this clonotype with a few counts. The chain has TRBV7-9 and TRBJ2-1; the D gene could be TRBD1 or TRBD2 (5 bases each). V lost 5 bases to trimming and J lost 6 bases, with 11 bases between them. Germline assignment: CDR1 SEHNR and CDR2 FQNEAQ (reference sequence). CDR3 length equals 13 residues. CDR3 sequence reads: CASSLGPLNEQFF. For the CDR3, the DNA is TGTGCCAGCAGCCTGGGACCCCTCAATGAGCAGTTCTTC.

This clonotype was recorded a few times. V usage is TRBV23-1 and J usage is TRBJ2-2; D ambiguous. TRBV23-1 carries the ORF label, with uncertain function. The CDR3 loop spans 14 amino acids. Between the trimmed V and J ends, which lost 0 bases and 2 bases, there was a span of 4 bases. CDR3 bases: TGCGCCAGCAGTCAATCGCAAAACACCGGGGAGCTGTTTTTT. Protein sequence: CASSQSQNTGELFF.

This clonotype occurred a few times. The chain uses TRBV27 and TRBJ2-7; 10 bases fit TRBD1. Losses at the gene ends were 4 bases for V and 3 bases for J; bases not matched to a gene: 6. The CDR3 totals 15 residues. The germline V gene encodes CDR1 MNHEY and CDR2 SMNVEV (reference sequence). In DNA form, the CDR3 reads TGTGCCAGCAGTTCATACCGGGACAGGGGCTACGAGCAGTACTTC. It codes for CASSSYRDRGYEQYF.

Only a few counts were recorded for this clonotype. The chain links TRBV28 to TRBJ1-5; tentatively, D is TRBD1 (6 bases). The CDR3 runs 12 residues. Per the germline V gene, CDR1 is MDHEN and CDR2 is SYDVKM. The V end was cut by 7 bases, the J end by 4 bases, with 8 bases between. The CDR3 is CASTGANQPQHF. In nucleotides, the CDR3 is TGTGCCAGCACGGGGGCTAATCAGCCCCAGCATTTT.